Listed below are T cell receptor beta chains from one sample, sequenced in a study of T cells in Graves' hyperthyroidism and ophthalmopathy. MiXCR, applied by TCRdb to the multiplex PCR reads, yields one record per CDR3 protein. Here the sample spans more than 300,000 distinct CDR3 sequences, about a sixth being singletons. The sample taken for sequencing was blood. Receptors were obtained from a woman in her twenties or thirties with Graves' hyperthyroidism that later progressed to Graves' ophthalmopathy. Each CDR3 is given with its conserved first and last residue. Each record gives: clone size, V gene, J gene, D gene, CDR3 protein, CDR3 DNA. The D gene is left open where the match is weak. The size entry is marked missing in some rows and otherwise reads once, few, many or a size class.

many	TRBV11-2	TRBJ2-3	-	CASSLSGGSRSTDTQYF	TGTGCCAGCAGCTTGAGTGGGGGTTCGCGTAGCACAGATACGCAGTATTTT
many	TRBV5-1	TRBJ2-5	TRBD2	CASSLAAPGLGNGETQYF	TGCGCCAGCAGCTTGGCGGCCCCAGGACTAGGAAATGGGGAGACCCAGTACTTC
many	TRBV27	TRBJ1-2	TRBD1	CASSLAGTGHGYTF	TGTGCCAGCAGCCTCGCCGGGACAGGTCATGGCTACACCTTC
-	TRBV2	TRBJ2-1	-	CASNGGGAERSEQFF	TGTGCCAGCAATGGGGGCGGGGCCGAGAGGAGTGAGCAGTTCTTC
-	TRBV7-9	TRBJ1-1	-	CASSLVRDFDTEAFF	TGTGCCAGCAGCTTAGTTCGGGACTTTGACACTGAAGCTTTCTTT
many	TRBV28	TRBJ2-7	TRBD2	CASSLPGGLNEQYF	TGTGCCAGCAGTCTGCCGGGGGGTCTCAACGAGCAGTACTTC
many	TRBV5-5	TRBJ1-6	-	CASSLWGVSYNSPLHF	TGTGCCAGCAGCTTGTGGGGGGTCTCCTATAATTCACCCCTCCACTTT
many	TRBV24-1	TRBJ1-2	-	CATSLSTGREGYTF	TGTGCCACCAGTCTTTCCACGGGAAGGGAGGGCTACACCTTC
few	TRBV14	TRBJ1-5	TRBD1	CASSQENRDRGRNQPQHF	TGTGCCAGCAGCCAAGAGAACCGGGACAGGGGCCGCAATCAGCCCCAGCATTTT
few	TRBV4-1	TRBJ2-7	-	CASSQAVRYEQYF	TGCGCCAGCAGCCAAGCCGTCCGCTACGAGCAGTACTTC
few	TRBV6-1	TRBJ1-6	TRBD1	CASSEGGQDPEDPYNSPLHF	TGTGCCAGCAGTGAAGGCGGACAGGACCCCGAGGATCCCTATAATTCACCCCTCCACTTT
many	TRBV6-1	TRBJ1-4	TRBD1	CASSRMDREWEKLFF	TGTGCCAGCAGCCGGATGGACAGGGAGTGGGAAAAACTGTTTTTT
-	TRBV5-4	TRBJ2-2	-	CASSFWGAGFAGELFF	TGTGCCAGCAGCTTTTGGGGTGCGGGATTCGCCGGGGAGCTGTTTTTT
many	TRBV30	TRBJ2-3	-	CAWNQQFTDTQYF	TGTGCCTGGAATCAACAGTTTACAGATACGCAGTATTTT
-	TRBV7-6	TRBJ2-1	-	CASSLSGVEQFF	TGTGCCAGCAGCTTAAGCGGCGTCGAGCAGTTCTTC
few	TRBV28	TRBJ2-2	-	CASSLGTPNTGELFF	TGTGCCAGCAGTTTAGGGACTCCTAACACCGGGGAGCTGTTTTTT
many	TRBV6-1	TRBJ2-1	TRBD1	CASSRTGWGDEQFF	TGTGCCAGCAGTAGGACAGGGTGGGGCGATGAGCAGTTCTTC
many	TRBV20-1	TRBJ2-7	-	CSARGYYEQYF	TGCAGTGCTAGAGGATACTACGAGCAGTACTTC
many	TRBV5-1	TRBJ1-6	-	CASSLQQGYSPLHF	TGCGCCAGCAGCTTACAGCAGGGGTATTCACCCCTCCACTTT
once	TRBV12-3/TRBV12-4	TRBJ1-1	TRBD1	CASSWQGGAEAFF	TGTGCCAGCAGTTGGCAGGGGGGTGCTGAAGCTTTCTTT
many	TRBV27	TRBJ1-2	TRBD1	CASSLGGTPGQGALNYGYTF	TGTGCCAGCAGTTTAGGTGGGACACCGGGACAGGGGGCCCTCAACTATGGCTACACCTTC
many	TRBV7-9	TRBJ2-5	-	CASSLVSSRAQETQYF	TGTGCCAGCAGCTTAGTATCATCCCGGGCCCAAGAGACCCAGTACTTC
-	TRBV6-1	TRBJ2-3	-	CASSRRGAARDTQYF	TGTGCCAGCAGTCGCCGGGGGGCGGCGAGAGATACGCAGTATTTT
-	TRBV19	TRBJ1-1	-	CASSITGAGYGPEAFF	TGTGCCAGTAGTATAACTGGGGCAGGGTATGGACCTGAAGCTTTCTTT
-	TRBV13	TRBJ2-1	TRBD1	CASSSTEGQGDYNEQFF	TGTGCCAGCAGCTCGACGGAGGGACAGGGAGATTACAATGAGCAGTTCTTC
-	TRBV6-5	TRBJ1-2	-	CASSYTDNPNYGYTF	TGTGCCAGCAGTTACACAGACAATCCTAACTATGGCTACACCTTC
-	TRBV20-1	TRBJ2-1	-	CSASRSPLISLYNEQFF	TGCAGTGCTAGTAGGTCGCCCCTCATATCACTTTACAATGAGCAGTTCTTC
few	TRBV6-1	TRBJ2-1	-	CASTSSSYNEQFF	TGTGCCAGCACATCGTCCTCCTACAATGAGCAGTTCTTC
-	TRBV30	TRBJ2-5	TRBD1	CAWTGLPDRGPLETQYF	TGTGCCTGGACTGGCCTCCCGGACAGGGGGCCGTTGGAGACCCAGTACTTC
many	TRBV2	TRBJ2-7	TRBD1	CASTQSRQGHEQYF	TGTGCCAGCACCCAGAGCCGACAGGGGCACGAGCAGTACTTC
many	TRBV12-3/TRBV12-4	TRBJ2-1	TRBD2	CASLREGINEQFF	TGTGCCAGCTTACGGGAGGGGATCAATGAGCAGTTCTTC
many	TRBV2	TRBJ1-6	-	CASYHAGVNSPLHF	TGTGCCAGCTACCACGCAGGGGTAAATTCACCCCTCCACTTT
many	TRBV18	TRBJ1-5	TRBD1	CASSPSASGTGPHGSAQHF	TGTGCCAGCTCACCGTCGGCATCCGGGACAGGGCCCCACGGGTCTGCCCAGCATTTT
many	TRBV11-3	TRBJ2-7	-	CASSLDGGAYEQYF	TGTGCCAGCAGCTTAGATGGCGGGGCCTACGAGCAGTACTTC
-	TRBV11-2	TRBJ1-4	-	CASSLSPVGEKLFF	TGTGCCAGCAGCTTAAGTCCAGTCGGGGAAAAACTGTTTTTT
many	TRBV2	TRBJ2-1	TRBD2	CASSRTSGNNEQFF	TGTGCCAGCAGTAGGACTAGCGGGAACAATGAGCAGTTCTTC
few	TRBV7-6	TRBJ1-1	-	CASSLLPTSGGRVGNTEAFF	TGTGCCAGCAGCTTATTACCTACTTCGGGGGGGCGAGTGGGGAACACTGAAGCTTTCTTT
many	TRBV15	TRBJ1-1	-	CATSRGIDLNTEAFF	TGTGCCACCAGCAGAGGAATCGACCTGAACACTGAAGCTTTCTTT
many	TRBV20-1	TRBJ2-3	-	CSASEQDPTDTQYF	TGCAGTGCTAGTGAACAAGACCCCACAGATACGCAGTATTTT
many	TRBV12-3/TRBV12-4	TRBJ1-1	-	CASDSERVNTEAFF	TGTGCCAGCGACTCCGAACGGGTGAACACTGAAGCTTTCTTT
many	TRBV7-8	TRBJ2-3	-	CASSLSPRVTDTQYF	TGTGCCAGCAGCTTATCTCCGAGGGTCACAGATACGCAGTATTTT
many	TRBV5-5	TRBJ2-1	TRBD2	CATGLADYNEQFF	TGTGCCACGGGACTAGCCGACTACAATGAGCAGTTCTTC
-	TRBV11-2	TRBJ2-3	TRBD2	CASSSGSSGRWGTDTQYF	TGTGCCAGCAGCTCTGGTTCTAGCGGGAGATGGGGCACAGATACGCAGTATTTT
many	TRBV18	TRBJ1-1	-	CASSPILNTEAFF	TGTGCCAGCTCACCAATCCTGAACACTGAAGCTTTCTTT
many	TRBV7-2	TRBJ2-7	TRBD2	CASSLLAGLTYEQYF	TGTGCCAGCAGCTTACTAGCGGGACTAACCTACGAGCAGTACTTC
-	TRBV28	TRBJ2-1	TRBD2	CASSLGLAGTNEQFF	TGTGCCAGCAGCCTCGGACTAGCGGGAACAAATGAGCAGTTCTTC
-	TRBV20-1	TRBJ2-5	-	CSADPGGETQYF	TGCAGTGCTGACCCCGGGGGAGAGACCCAGTACTTC
-	TRBV13	TRBJ2-5	TRBD1	CASSYDRDRGETQYF	TGTGCCAGCAGCTACGACCGGGACAGAGGGGAGACCCAGTACTTC